This T cell receptor beta chain was retrieved from a study of regulatory T cells in long-lasting Graves disease. Time point of the sample: newly diagnosed GD, antithyroid drugs for less than 3 months. PBMC-derived RNA was used for the TCR library. This clonotype was recorded many times. Trimming took off 3 bases at V and 0 bases at J, with 9 bases between the two ends. Germline V gene lookup returns CDR1 MGHRA and CDR2 YSYEKL. This CDR3 is 14 amino acids long. In building TCR beta libraries, iRepertoire HTBI primers were used together with Arm-PCR of CDR3 regions. TCRdb called the multiplex PCR reads again in MiXCR, with one record for every CDR3 protein. Of a few hundred thousand distinct CDR3 sequences listed, under 20% are singletons. The same data also contributed to another study, on T cells in Graves' hyperthyroidism and ophthalmopathy.

The sample was peripheral blood mononuclear cells (PBMCs), taken at new diagnosis, from a patient treated with antithyroid drugs. V and J are TRBV4-1 and TRBJ2-7; D ambiguous. The TCR originated in a woman aged 18-29 years with Graves disease. DNA for the CDR3: TGCGCCAGCAGCCACTCAGTTAGCTCCTACGAGCAGTACTTC. It translates to CASSHSVSSYEQYF.